This TCR beta chain is from a study of immune evolution from preneoplasia to lung adenocarcinoma. Findings of the study overall: Compared with EGFR-mutant or double wild-type lesions, KRAS-mutant nodules were more clonal. From normal lung to invasive adenocarcinoma, top clone frequencies appeared to decrease.

Sequencing used immunoSEQ multiplex PCR; TCRdb keeps in-frame clones, though not all of them. The sample lists 10,000 or so clones; about four fifths were seen once. In regard to this clone: No antigen is known for it.

Germline V gives CDR1 SGHRS, CDR2 YFSETQ. Trimming at V came to 2 bases and at J to 3 bases, leaving 4 bases not matched to a gene. The CDR3 sequence is 14 residues long. The sequence was collected from a donor at least 70 years old with lung adenocarcinoma. Sequenced sample: FFPE minimally invasive lung adenocarcinoma tissue. The rearrangement links TRBV5-1 to TRBJ2-5; TRBD2 matches at 7 bases. The CDR3 DNA reads as TGCGCCAGCAGCTTCTCTAGCGGAGAAGAGACCCAGTACTTC. It encodes CASSFSSGEETQYF.